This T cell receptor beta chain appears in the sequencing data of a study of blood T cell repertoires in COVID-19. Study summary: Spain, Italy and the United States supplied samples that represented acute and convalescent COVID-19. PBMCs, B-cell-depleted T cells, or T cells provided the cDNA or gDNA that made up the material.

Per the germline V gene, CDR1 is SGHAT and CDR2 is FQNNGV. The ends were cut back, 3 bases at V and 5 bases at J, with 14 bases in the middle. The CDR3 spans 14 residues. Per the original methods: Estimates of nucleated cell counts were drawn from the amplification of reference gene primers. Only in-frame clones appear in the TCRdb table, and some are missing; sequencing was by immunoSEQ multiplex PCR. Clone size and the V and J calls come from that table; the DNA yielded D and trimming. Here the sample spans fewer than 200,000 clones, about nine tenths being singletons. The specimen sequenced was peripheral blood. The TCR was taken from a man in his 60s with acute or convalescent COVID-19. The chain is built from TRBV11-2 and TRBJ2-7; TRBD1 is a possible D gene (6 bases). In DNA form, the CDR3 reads TGTGCCAGCAGCTTGAGGGGGTCCTTAGACGAGCAGTACGTC. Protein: CASSLRGSLDEQYV.